The present entry profiles one T cell receptor beta chain with its context. Its antigen is undetermined. This entry comes from a study of cytomegalovirus exposure and HLA in healthy donors. Notes on the study in general: In a later analysis, TCR association rates varied by HLA locus: DRB1 most, HLA-C fewest.

PCR primers comprised 60 Vbeta and 13 Jbeta primers. Only in-frame clones appear in the TCRdb table, and some are missing; sequencing was by immunoSEQ multiplex PCR. The sample lists about 120,000 clones; around 75% were seen once. V gave up 3 bases and J gave up 3 bases, with 6 bases separating them. The germline CDR1 and CDR2 sequences are MNHEY and SMNVEV (reference sequence). The CDR3 consists of 13 residues. V gene TRBV27 combines with J gene TRBJ1-5; D is uncertain. The receptor comes from a woman between 18 and 29 years old in good health and CMV-seronegative. The sample comprised PBMCs. CDR3 region: CASSFQANQPQHF. CDR3 nucleotide sequence: TGTGCCAGCAGTTTCCAGGCCAATCAGCCCCAGCATTTT.